The next 10 T cell receptor beta chains were all read from a single sample in a study of cytotoxic CD8 clonotypes in ibrutinib-treated CLL (dated by TCRdb to about 2021). The time point label, read with the paper, signifies: approximately 25 months on ibrutinib. Library method: the immunoSEQ multiplex PCR assay. TCRdb limited this immuneACCESS table to in-frame rearrangements with V and J called. A share of clones is missing; checked studies link under half to unresolved V genes, and the rest is unexplained. The sample data list about 160,000 clones, and approximately 80% of these were observed just once. The ten biggest clones cover about 4.6% of the sample. The sequencing used PBMCs, collected after 24 months of ibrutinib treatment. The source of these receptors is a human donor with chronic lymphocytic leukemia.

This chain uses TRBV5-3 with TRBJ2-7; 8 bases are shared with TRBD2. TRBV5-3 is identified as an open reading frame with a role that is uncertain. Trimming at V came to 8 bases and at J to 5 bases, leaving 15 bases not matched to a gene. The CDR3 extends over 15 amino acids. The CDR3 sequence is CASSQVAGGGNEQYF. CDR3 nucleotides: TGTGCCAGCAGCCAGGTCGCGGGAGGTGGGAACGAGCAGTACTTC.

V is TRBV5-1 and J is TRBJ1-1, with TRBD1 matching over 9 bases. Looked up from germline, CDR1 is SGHRS and CDR2 is YFSETQ. The CDR3 sequence is 17 residues long. V gave up 1 base and J gave up 0 bases; unmatched junction bases: 7. CDR3 coding DNA: TGCGCCAGCAGCTTGATGTCTGGGACAGGGTTGAACACTGAAGCTTTCTTT. Amino acids: CASSLMSGTGLNTEAFF.

This clone has ten or more counts. J is TRBJ2-3 and V is TRBV14; TRBD2 agrees at 9 bases. The CDR3 runs 15 residues. J gave up 3 bases and V 0 bases, and 1 base lay outside the gene matches. Germline CDR1 reads SGHDN; CDR2 reads FVKESK. CDR3 in amino acids: CASSQEGLATDTQYF. CDR3 sequence (DNA): TGTGCCAGCAGCCAAGAGGGACTAGCAACAGATACGCAGTATTTT.

This clone was observed a handful of times. The chain is built from TRBV6-1 and TRBJ1-2; possibly TRBD1 for D (6 bases). This CDR3 comprises 15 residues. V gave up 1 base and J gave up 1 base, with 10 bases separating them. CDR1 MNHNS and CDR2 SASEGT come from the germline V gene. The CDR3 is CASSEVGALNYGYTF. In nucleotides, the CDR3 is TGTGCCAGCAGTGAAGTGGGGGCACTTAACTATGGCTACACCTTC.

The chain has TRBV27 and TRBJ2-7, with D perhaps TRBD2 (5 bases). CDR1 MNHEY and CDR2 SMNVEV come from the germline V gene (reference sequence). The CDR3 consists of 13 residues. V dropped 6 bases and J dropped 4 bases, with 13 bases sitting between them. The CDR3 loop reads CASSTTGTYEQYF. CDR3 nucleotide sequence: TGTGCCAGCAGCACAACGGGAACTTACGAGCAGTACTTC.

The chain has TRBV4-3 and TRBJ2-3; 7 bases are shared with TRBD1. After removal of 1 base from V and 2 bases from J, the junction contained 3 bases not matched to a gene. Germline CDR1 and CDR2: LGHNA and YSLEER. This CDR3 contains 15 residues. CDR3 sequence reads: CASSQGDRATDTQYF. CDR3 DNA sequence: TGCGCCAGCAGCCAAGGGGACAGAGCCACAGATACGCAGTATTTT.

The gene calls are TRBV4-1 and TRBJ2-3; D not certain. Germline loops: CDR1 MGHRA, CDR2 YSYEKL. With 0 bases removed from V and 1 base from J, the gap between germline ends came to 8 bases. The CDR3 runs 15 residues. For the CDR3, the DNA is TGCGCCAGCAGCCAAGATCTAATAGGCACAGATACGCAGTATTTT. Its translation is CASSQDLIGTDTQYF.

V and J are TRBV12-2 and TRBJ2-1; TRBD2 was called by the table and not checked on the DNA. TRBV12-2 is a known pseudogene. The CDR3 loop spans 15 amino acids. The CDR3 nucleotides read TGTGCAAGTCGCTTAAGGACTAGCGGGAGGAATGAGCAGTTCTTC. Translated: CASRLRTSGRNEQFF.

The J gene is TRBJ1-2, the V gene TRBV7-9; D might be TRBD1 (6 bases). Trimming left V 1 base short and J 2 bases short, with 11 bases between. CDR1 and CDR2 from the germline V gene are SEHNR and FQNEAQ (reference sequence). This CDR3 has 15 amino acids. The CDR3 region is CASSLGGQGNYGYTF. The CDR3 DNA reads as TGTGCCAGCAGCTTAGGCGGGCAGGGGAACTATGGCTACACCTTC.

J is TRBJ2-5 and V is TRBV30; 12 bases are shared with TRBD2. Trimming removed 5 bases from V and 4 bases from J; junction bases left unmatched: 8. CDR3 length: 15 residues. Germline V gene lookup returns CDR1 GTSNPN and CDR2 SVGIG (reference sequence). Here the CDR3 reads CAWVTSGRYSETQYF. CDR3 bases: TGTGCCTGGGTAACTAGCGGGAGGTATTCAGAGACCCAGTACTTC.